Listed here are 21 T cell receptor beta chains from one sample, sequenced in a study of T cell responses to AZD1222 COVID-19 vaccine. The protocol was immunoSEQ multiplex PCR, while the TCRdb copy is restricted to in-frame clones and leaves out a portion. The table lists more than 95,000 clones, 90% to 95% of them singletons, with just under 3% in the top ten. Sequences were derived from peripheral blood, sampled on day 0 of AZD1222 vaccination. All receptors derive from an adult in good health.

The chain is built from TRBV29-1 and TRBJ1-1; 8 nucleotides line up with TRBD1. J gave up 1 base and V 3 bases, and 7 bases lay outside the gene matches. The CDR3 extends over 15 amino acids. CDR1 is SQVTM, CDR2 ANQGSEA, per germline. The CDR3 reads CSVDIQGATNTEAFF. CDR3 DNA sequence: TGCAGCGTTGATATCCAGGGGGCGACGAACACTGAAGCTTTCTTT.

The chain recombines TRBV27 with TRBJ1-2, with D possibly TRBD1 on 6 matching bases. The length of the CDR3 is 15 residues. From germline, CDR1 is MNHEY and CDR2 SMNVEV (reference sequence). Trimming shortened V by 0 bases and J by 7 bases, and 15 bases separated the two germline ends. The CDR3 reads CASSLSGGGVSGYTF. The DNA of the CDR3 is TGTGCCAGCAGTTTATCGGGAGGGGGGGTCTCTGGCTACACCTTC.

The chain combines TRBV10-3 with TRBJ2-2; the D gene is possibly TRBD2 (7 bases). Germline CDR1 ENHRY, CDR2 SYGVKD. The germline V and J ends were trimmed by 10 bases and 7 bases, with 22 bases remaining between them. The CDR3 consists of 15 residues. The CDR3 DNA follows: TGTGCCACCAACCCTCGAGAGGGGGAGGGCGGGGAGCTGTTTTTT. It yields the protein CATNPREGEGGELFF.

This clone was detected once. The chain couples TRBV14 to TRBJ1-1; D may be TRBD1 (6 bases). V was shortened by 1 base and J by 0 bases, with 12 bases between the two germline ends. Looked up from germline, CDR1 is SGHDN and CDR2 is FVKESK. CDR3 size: 16 residues. The CDR3 bases are TGTGCCAGCAGCCAAGGCAGGGGTCTCATGAACACTGAAGCTTTCTTT. Amino acid sequence: CASSQGRGLMNTEAFF.

The chain uses TRBV7-9 and TRBJ2-2, with TRBD1 matching over 7 bases. V shed 4 bases, J shed 1 base, and the junction held 6 bases outside the gene matches. The germline CDR1 and CDR2 sequences are SEHNR and FQNEAQ (reference sequence). The CDR3 is made up of 16 amino acids. The CDR3: CASSSRGDRNTGELFF. The CDR3 region has the DNA TGTGCCAGCAGCTCTAGAGGGGACAGGAACACCGGGGAGCTGTTTTTT.

The rearrangement links TRBV23-1 to TRBJ2-1; perhaps TRBD2 as D (6 bases). TRBV23-1 is marked as an open reading frame, function uncertain. This CDR3 region has 17 residues. V gave up 2 bases and J gave up 6 bases, with 20 bases separating them. In DNA form, the CDR3 reads TGCGCCAGCAGTCAACTCACGTCAAGGGAGGTGGTCAATGAGCAGTTCTTC. Translation: CASSQLTSREVVNEQFF.

The chain employs TRBV4-2 and TRBJ1-6; the D gene is possibly TRBD1 (6 bases). The CDR3 is 16 residues long. The germline gives CDR1 LGHNA, CDR2 YNFKEQ. Deletions cut 4 bases from V and 7 bases from J, with 17 bases between. The CDR3 DNA reads TGTGCCAGCAGCCCGCCGCGGACAGACCCCAATTCACCCCTCCACTTT. It codes for CASSPPRTDPNSPLHF.

The chain links TRBV6-1 to TRBJ1-2; D is uncertain. The CDR3 length is 14 residues. Trimming left V 3 bases short and J 4 bases short, with 12 bases between. The V gene's germline CDR1 is MNHNS and CDR2 SASEGT. The CDR3 DNA follows: TGTGCCAGCAGTGAGTCCGGGAGAGTCTATGGCTACACCTTC. It yields the protein CASSESGRVYGYTF.

This chain links TRBV27 with TRBJ1-1; the D gene is possibly TRBD1 (6 bases). The germline V gene encodes CDR1 MNHEY and CDR2 SMNVEV (reference sequence). The CDR3 runs to 14 residues. The ends were cut back, 6 bases at V and 4 bases at J, with 15 bases in the middle. CDR3 sequence reads: CASRALGGGTEAFF. DNA of the CDR3: TGTGCCAGCAGGGCCCTGGGGGGCGGCACTGAAGCTTTCTTT.

The rearrangement joins TRBV27 to TRBJ1-5, with unresolved D. The CDR3 is 13 residues long. CDR1 and CDR2 from the germline V gene are MNHEY and SMNVEV (reference sequence). Trimming cost V 0 bases and J 4 bases, with 4 bases left between them. The DNA of the CDR3 is TGTGCCAGCAGTTTATCTTGGAATCAGCCCCAGCATTTT. This gives the protein CASSLSWNQPQHF.

A single count supports this clone. The chain couples TRBV7-2 to TRBJ2-2, with TRBD1 matching 7 bases. J lost 6 bases, V lost 5 bases, and 9 bases had no gene match. CDR3 size: 15 residues. Germline CDR1 and CDR2: SGHTA and FQGNSA. CDR3: CASSPRGQVSGELFF. The DNA of the CDR3 is TGTGCCAGCAGCCCCAGAGGACAGGTATCCGGGGAGCTGTTTTTT.

The rearrangement joins TRBV7-2 to TRBJ2-7; D possibly matches TRBD1 or TRBD2 (5 bases each). Deletions cut 4 bases from V and 0 bases from J, with 10 bases between. Germline CDR1 is SGHTA and CDR2 is FQGNSA. The CDR3 length is 14 residues. The CDR3 coding sequence is TGTGCCAGCAGCTCCCGGGACGTCTCCTACGAGCAGTACTTC. Translation gives CASSSRDVSYEQYF.

This clone was counted only a few times. The V call is TRBV28, the J call TRBJ1-1; D might be TRBD1 (5 bases). V lost 1 base and J 3 bases, leaving 9 bases between the germline ends. This CDR3 has 14 amino acids. Germline assignment: CDR1 MDHEN and CDR2 SYDVKM. In DNA form, the CDR3 reads TGTGCCAGCAGTTTATTAGGGGTATACACTGAAGCTTTCTTT. Translated: CASSLLGVYTEAFF.

This clone was seen once. The rearrangement uses TRBV7-6 and TRBJ2-7; the match to TRBD2 covers 8 bases. The V gene end was trimmed by 5 bases and the J gene end by 7 bases; junction bases not matched to a gene: 16. Germline CDR1 is SGHVS and CDR2 is FNYEAQ. CDR3 length: 16 residues. The CDR3 loop is CASSPRGGGPSYEQYF. For the CDR3, the DNA is TGTGCCAGCAGCCCCCGGGGGGGAGGGCCGTCTTATGAGCAGTACTTC.

V gene TRBV5-1 combines with J gene TRBJ1-5; D gene uncertain. V was shortened by 0 bases and J by 8 bases, with 12 bases between the two germline ends. This CDR3 has 14 amino acids. Germline V gives CDR1 SGHRS, CDR2 YFSETQ. The CDR3 DNA reads as TGCGCCAGCAGCTTGGAAGGCCCCAGCGAGCCCCAGCATTTT. Its protein product is CASSLEGPSEPQHF.

V usage is TRBV18 and J usage is TRBJ2-7; unclear D gene. The CDR3 has 13 residues. Germline CDR1 is KGHSH and CDR2 is LQKENI. The V gene lost 2 bases and the J gene lost 1 base, with 6 bases spanning the gap. The CDR3 protein is CASSPISSYEQYF. Written as DNA, the CDR3 is TGTGCCAGCTCACCAATTTCATCCTACGAGCAGTACTTC.

The rearrangement links TRBV30 to TRBJ2-5; D perhaps matches TRBD1 (5 bases). The V gene's germline CDR1 is GTSNPN and CDR2 SVGIG (reference sequence). Trimming took off 4 bases at V and 4 bases at J, with 10 bases between the two ends. The length of the CDR3 is 12 residues. The CDR3 nucleotides are TGTGCCTGGAAGGCAGGGCCAGAGACCCAGTACTTC. It yields the protein CAWKAGPETQYF.

The rearrangement joins TRBV18 to TRBJ2-7, with D perhaps TRBD1 (6 bases). Germline V gene sequence: CDR1 KGHSH, CDR2 LQKENI. The CDR3 runs 14 residues. Trimming took 4 bases from V and 2 from J, leaving 12 bases between them. DNA of the CDR3: TGTGCCAGCTCACGCCAACAGGGTACCTACGAGCAGTACTTC. This codes for CASSRQQGTYEQYF.

This chain connects TRBV7-2 to TRBJ2-2; D unclear. Trimming removed 5 bases at V and 6 bases at J, with 22 bases between. CDR1 and CDR2 (germline): SGHTA, FQGNSA. This CDR3 is built from 17 residues. In DNA, the CDR3 is TGTGCCAGCAGCCCAAACCGGTACGGGTTCCGGCCCGGGGAGCTGTTTTTT. This sequence encodes CASSPNRYGFRPGELFF.

This chain links TRBV28 with TRBJ2-3; TRBD1 matches at 7 bases. The CDR3 loop spans 16 amino acids. After removal of 8 bases from V and 5 bases from J, the junction contained 16 bases not matched to a gene. Germline CDR1 MDHEN, CDR2 SYDVKM. As DNA, the CDR3 is TGTGCCAGCCGCCCTTGGAGGCAGGGGGTCCAAGATACGCAGTATTTT. The encoded protein is CASRPWRQGVQDTQYF.

This rearrangement joins TRBV5-6 to TRBJ1-3; D call uncertain. Per germline, CDR1 SGHDT and CDR2 YYEEEE. Trimming took off 5 bases at V and 6 bases at J, with 15 bases between the two ends. The CDR3 loop spans 14 amino acids. In DNA form, the CDR3 reads TGTGCCAGCAGGCCCGGGCTTCAGGAAAACACCATATATTTT. Protein: CASRPGLQENTIYF.